These 17 T cell receptor beta chains originate from one sample sequenced in a study of cytomegalovirus exposure and HLA in healthy donors. The PCR ran on 60 Vbeta and 13 Jbeta primers. Measured with immunoSEQ multiplex PCR; TCRdb has only the in-frame clones, and not every one. The data include more than 45,000 clones; the top ten clones carry roughly 12%. Sequencing was performed on PBMCs. These receptor sequences come from a woman aged 55-75 years in good health and CMV-seropositive.

Worth noting for this clone: One junction end disagrees with the germline gene, perhaps due to a read error. The chain is built from TRBV7-7 and TRBJ2-1; 7 bases fit TRBD1. Per germline, CDR1 SSHAT and CDR2 FNYEAQ (reference sequence). The CDR3 extends over 15 amino acids. The CDR3 sequence is CASSPPGQHYNEQFF. The CDR3 DNA reads as TGTGCTAGCAGCCCTCCGGGACAGCACTACAATGAGCAGTTCTTC.

The chain joins TRBV6-1 to TRBJ1-2; the D is unclear. Looked up from germline, CDR1 is MNHNS and CDR2 is SASEGT. V lost 2 bases, J lost 4 bases, and 8 bases lay in between. The CDR3 has 13 residues. The CDR3, as DNA: TGTGCCAGCAGTGAAAGTTCCGGCTATGGCTACACCTTC. Translating it yields CASSESSGYGYTF.

The chain uses TRBV29-1 and TRBJ2-5, with D tentatively TRBD2 (6 bases). This CDR3 is built from 15 residues. V gave up 2 bases and J gave up 4 bases, with 17 bases separating them. CDR1 and CDR2 from the germline V gene are SQVTM and ANQGSEA. The DNA of the CDR3 is TGCAGCGTTGAAAAACCAAGAGAGGGAGGAGAGACCCAGTACTTC. It is translated as CSVEKPREGGETQYF.

The CDR3 spells CASIGGIHEAFF. CDR3 sequence (DNA): TGTGCCAGCATAGGGGGCATACATGAAGCTTTCTTT. The J gene is TRBJ1-1, the V gene TRBV6-1, with 7 positions matching TRBD1. The CDR3 consists of 12 residues. With V trimmed by 7 bases and J by 7 bases, 6 bases remained unmatched. Germline V gene sequence: CDR1 MNHNS, CDR2 SASEGT.

The V gene is TRBV11-2, the J gene TRBJ1-4, with 10 nucleotides matching TRBD1. The CDR3 extends over 15 amino acids. CDR1 and CDR2 (germline): SGHAT, FQNNGV. The ends lost 2 bases at V and 6 bases at J; junction bases unmatched: 3. The CDR3 protein is CASSLTGQGHEKLFF. CDR3 bases: TGTGCCAGCAGCTTAACGGGACAGGGGCATGAAAAACTGTTTTTT.

J is TRBJ2-5 and V is TRBV5-1; a weak D match, TRBD2 (7 bases). The CDR3 runs to 16 residues. The germline gives CDR1 SGHRS, CDR2 YFSETQ. V was cut by 0 bases and J by 4 bases, with 16 bases left in between. The CDR3 DNA reads TGCGCCAGCAGCTTGGGTATGGGGGGGCCCCCAGAGACCCAGTACTTC. Translating it yields CASSLGMGGPPETQYF.

This sequence joins TRBV6-6 and TRBJ1-2; 8 bases map to TRBD1. V dropped 0 bases and J dropped 2; count of bases not matched to a gene: 5. CDR3 length equals 16 residues. Germline CDR1 is MNHNY and CDR2 is SVGAGI (reference sequence). The CDR3 DNA follows: TGTGCCAGCAGTTACTCGGCAGGGGGCCGGAACTATGGCTACACCTTC. It translates to CASSYSAGGRNYGYTF.

The rearrangement links TRBV9 to TRBJ2-2; D remains ambiguous. The germline V and J ends were trimmed by 4 bases and 4 bases, with 8 bases remaining between them. Per germline, CDR1 SGDLS and CDR2 YYNGEE. The CDR3 runs to 13 residues. CDR3 amino acids: CASSTQFTGELFF. The CDR3 DNA follows: TGTGCCAGCAGCACCCAGTTCACCGGGGAGCTGTTTTTT.

This chain links TRBV4-1 with TRBJ2-7; a weak D match, TRBD2 (6 bases). Trimming took off 1 base at V and 2 bases at J, with 15 bases between the two ends. The CDR3 is 16 amino acids. CDR1 and CDR2 (germline): MGHRA, YSYEKL. The CDR3 coding sequence is TGCGCCAGCAGCCAAGGGGAGGACTCGGGCGCCTACGAGCAGTACTTC. Its protein product is CASSQGEDSGAYEQYF.

Concerning this clone itself: One end of the junction does not line up with germline, which may come from a read error. CDR3 in DNA: TGTGCTAGCAGCTTAGACGGGGGAGAGACCCAGTACTTC. Translated: CASSLDGGETQYF. The chain carries TRBV7-7 and TRBJ2-5, with D possibly TRBD2 on 6 matching bases. The CDR3 has 13 amino acids. Germline-derived CDR1 and CDR2 are SSHAT and FNYEAQ (reference sequence).

The chain has TRBV25-1 and TRBJ2-1; 10 bases fit TRBD1. The CDR3 runs to 13 residues. The V segment lost 3 bases and the J segment 8 bases; nucleotides outside the gene matches: 1. Germline V CDR1 and CDR2: MGHDK, SYGVNS. In DNA form, the CDR3 reads TGTGCCAGCAGTGACGGACAGGGGGATGAGCAGTTCTTC. Translated, it gives CASSDGQGDEQFF.

This chain connects TRBV27 to TRBJ1-1; no reliable D call. Germline V gives CDR1 MNHEY, CDR2 SMNVEV (reference sequence). V was clipped by 4 bases and J by 1 base, with 10 bases between them. The CDR3 has 14 amino acids. CDR3 coding DNA: TGTGCCAGCAGTTCCCCCGGAGCGAACACTGAAGCTTTCTTT. Protein: CASSSPGANTEAFF.

This chain links TRBV7-9 with TRBJ1-1; D is perhaps TRBD1 (5 bases). The V end lost 2 bases, the J end lost 5 bases, and 9 bases lay between the germline ends. The CDR3 is 13 amino acids. Germline V CDR1 and CDR2: SEHNR, FQNEAQ (reference sequence). The CDR3 nucleotides read TGTGCCAGCAGCTTACGGGGGGAGACTGAAGCTTTCTTT. It specifies CASSLRGETEAFF.

This chain connects TRBV18 to TRBJ2-3; TRBD2 matches 7 bases. With V trimmed by 3 bases and J by 0 bases, 6 bases remained unmatched. The V gene's germline CDR1 is KGHSH and CDR2 LQKENI. The CDR3 has 16 amino acids. The chain's CDR3 is CASSPRASGSTDTQYF. The CDR3 bases are TGTGCCAGCTCACCCCGGGCTAGCGGTAGCACAGATACGCAGTATTTT.

The CDR3, as DNA: TGTGCCAGCAGCTGGGAGGGGGGCGACGGCTACACCTTC. Its translation is CASSWEGGDGYTF. This rearrangement joins TRBV9 to TRBJ1-2, with a tentative D call TRBD1 (6 bases). Between the trimmed V and J ends, which lost 4 bases and 8 bases, there was a span of 15 bases. The length of the CDR3 is 13 residues. Germline CDR1 SGDLS, CDR2 YYNGEE.

The chain combines TRBV7-2 with TRBJ1-1, with D unresolved. The germline gives CDR1 SGHTA, CDR2 FQGNSA. The CDR3 runs 14 residues. V gave up 0 bases and J gave up 3 bases, with 8 bases separating them. The CDR3 loop reads CASSLANSYTEAFF. In DNA, the CDR3 is TGTGCCAGCAGCTTAGCGAACAGCTACACTGAAGCTTTCTTT.

The chain uses TRBV27 and TRBJ2-2; TRBD1 might be the D (6 bases). The CDR3 loop spans 15 amino acids. Germline CDR1 reads MNHEY; CDR2 reads SMNVEV (reference sequence). The germline V and J ends were trimmed by 6 bases and 2 bases, with 13 bases remaining between them. This CDR3 reads CASSRGQLNTGELFF. In DNA form, the CDR3 reads TGTGCCAGCAGCCGAGGACAGCTCAACACCGGGGAGCTGTTTTTT.